The sequence of this T cell receptor beta chain was determined in a study of T cells in localized non-small cell lung cancer. Regarding the study as a whole: Of the top 100 tumor clones, median approximately 50 were in adjacent lung, approximately 28 among its top 100.

To note about this clone: The antigen is not known.

Method: immunoSEQ multiplex PCR; TCRdb's copy keeps in-frame clones and lacks some. This sample has around 26,000 clones, with approximately 81% found just once. The V end lost 0 bases, the J end lost 6 bases, and 18 bases lay between the germline ends. This CDR3 comprises 17 residues. Germline V gene lookup returns CDR1 SGDLS and CDR2 YYNGEE. The source of this sequence is a man aged 35 to 69 with stage III squamous cell lung carcinoma. Sequencing used peripheral blood, obtained before any cancer treatment. The chain couples TRBV9 to TRBJ2-2; D is unclear. CDR3 in amino acids: CASSVATLGSGPGELFF. The CDR3 nucleotides are TGTGCCAGCAGCGTAGCTACTTTAGGGTCCGGACCCGGGGAGCTGTTTTTT. The variable domain in full, with the rest retrieved from reference TRBV9 and TRBJ2-2, is DSGVTQTPKHLITATGQRVTLRCSPRSGDLSVYWYQQSLDQGLQFLIQYYNGEERAKGNILERFSAQQFPDLHSELNLSSLELGDSALYFCASSVATLGSGPGELFFGEGSRLTVL.